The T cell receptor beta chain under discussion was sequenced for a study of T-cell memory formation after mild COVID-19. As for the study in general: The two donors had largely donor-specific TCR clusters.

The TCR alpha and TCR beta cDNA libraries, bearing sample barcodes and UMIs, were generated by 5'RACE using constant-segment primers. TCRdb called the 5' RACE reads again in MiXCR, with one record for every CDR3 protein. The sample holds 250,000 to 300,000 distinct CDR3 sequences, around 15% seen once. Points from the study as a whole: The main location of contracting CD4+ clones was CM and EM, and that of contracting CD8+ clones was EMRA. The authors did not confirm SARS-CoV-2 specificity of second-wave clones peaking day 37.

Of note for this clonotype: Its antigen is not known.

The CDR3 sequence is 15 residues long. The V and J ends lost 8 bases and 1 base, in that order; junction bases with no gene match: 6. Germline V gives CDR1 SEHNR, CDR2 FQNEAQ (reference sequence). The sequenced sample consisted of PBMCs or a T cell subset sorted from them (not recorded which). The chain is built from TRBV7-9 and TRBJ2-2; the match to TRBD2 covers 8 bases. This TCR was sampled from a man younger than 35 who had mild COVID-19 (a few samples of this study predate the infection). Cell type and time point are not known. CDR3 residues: CASGGGGLNTGELFF. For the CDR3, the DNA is TGTGCCAGCGGCGGCGGGGGGTTGAACACCGGGGAGCTGTTTTTT.